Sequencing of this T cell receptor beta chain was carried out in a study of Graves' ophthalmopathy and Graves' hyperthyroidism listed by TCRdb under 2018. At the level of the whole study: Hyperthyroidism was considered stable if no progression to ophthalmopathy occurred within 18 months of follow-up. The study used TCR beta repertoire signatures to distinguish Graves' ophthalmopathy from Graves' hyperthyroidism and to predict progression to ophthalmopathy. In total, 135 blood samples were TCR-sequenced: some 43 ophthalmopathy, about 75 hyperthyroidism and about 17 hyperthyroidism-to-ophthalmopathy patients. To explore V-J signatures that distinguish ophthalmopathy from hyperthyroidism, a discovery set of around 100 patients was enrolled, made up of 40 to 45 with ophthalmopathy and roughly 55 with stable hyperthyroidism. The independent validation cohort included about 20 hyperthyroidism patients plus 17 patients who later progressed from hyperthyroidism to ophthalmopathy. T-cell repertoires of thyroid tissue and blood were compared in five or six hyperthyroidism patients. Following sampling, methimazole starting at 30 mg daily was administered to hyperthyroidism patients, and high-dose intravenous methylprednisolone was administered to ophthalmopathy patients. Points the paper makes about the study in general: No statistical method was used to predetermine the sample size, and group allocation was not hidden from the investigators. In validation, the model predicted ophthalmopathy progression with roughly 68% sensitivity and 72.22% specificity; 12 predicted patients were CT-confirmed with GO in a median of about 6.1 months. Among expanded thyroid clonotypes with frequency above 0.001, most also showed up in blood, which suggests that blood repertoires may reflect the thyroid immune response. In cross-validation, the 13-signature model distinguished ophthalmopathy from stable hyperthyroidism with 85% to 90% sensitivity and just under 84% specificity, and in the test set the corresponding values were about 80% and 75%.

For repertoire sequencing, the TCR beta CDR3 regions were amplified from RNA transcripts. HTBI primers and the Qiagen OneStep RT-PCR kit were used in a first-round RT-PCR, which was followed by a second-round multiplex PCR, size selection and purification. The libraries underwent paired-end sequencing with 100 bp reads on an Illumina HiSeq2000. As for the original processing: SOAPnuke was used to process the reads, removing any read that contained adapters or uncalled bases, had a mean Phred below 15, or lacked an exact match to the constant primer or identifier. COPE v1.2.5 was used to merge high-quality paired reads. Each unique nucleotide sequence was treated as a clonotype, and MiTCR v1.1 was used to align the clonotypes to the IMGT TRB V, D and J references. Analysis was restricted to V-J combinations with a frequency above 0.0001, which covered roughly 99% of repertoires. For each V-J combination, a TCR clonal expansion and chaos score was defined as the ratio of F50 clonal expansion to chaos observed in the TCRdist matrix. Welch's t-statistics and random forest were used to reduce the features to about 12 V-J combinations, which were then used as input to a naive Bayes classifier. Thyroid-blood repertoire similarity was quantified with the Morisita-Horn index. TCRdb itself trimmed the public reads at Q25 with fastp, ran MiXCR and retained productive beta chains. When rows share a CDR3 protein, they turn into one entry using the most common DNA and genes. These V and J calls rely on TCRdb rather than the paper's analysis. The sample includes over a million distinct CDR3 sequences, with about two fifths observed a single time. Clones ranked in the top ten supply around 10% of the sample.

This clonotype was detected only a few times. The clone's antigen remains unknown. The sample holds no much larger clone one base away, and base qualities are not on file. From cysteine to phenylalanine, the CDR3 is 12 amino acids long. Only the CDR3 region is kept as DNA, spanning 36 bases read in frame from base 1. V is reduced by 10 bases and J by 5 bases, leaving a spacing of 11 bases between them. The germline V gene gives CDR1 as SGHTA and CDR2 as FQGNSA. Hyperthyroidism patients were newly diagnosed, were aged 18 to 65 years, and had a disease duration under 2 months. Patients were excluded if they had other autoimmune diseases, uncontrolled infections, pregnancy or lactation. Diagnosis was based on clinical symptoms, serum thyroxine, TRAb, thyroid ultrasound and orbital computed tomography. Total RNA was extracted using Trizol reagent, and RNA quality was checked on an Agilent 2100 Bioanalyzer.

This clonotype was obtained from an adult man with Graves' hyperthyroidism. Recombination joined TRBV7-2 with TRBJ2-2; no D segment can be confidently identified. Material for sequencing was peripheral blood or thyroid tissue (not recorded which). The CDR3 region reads CAIRRGTGELFF. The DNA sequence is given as TGTGCCATCAGACGCGGAACCGGGGAGCTGTTTTTT.